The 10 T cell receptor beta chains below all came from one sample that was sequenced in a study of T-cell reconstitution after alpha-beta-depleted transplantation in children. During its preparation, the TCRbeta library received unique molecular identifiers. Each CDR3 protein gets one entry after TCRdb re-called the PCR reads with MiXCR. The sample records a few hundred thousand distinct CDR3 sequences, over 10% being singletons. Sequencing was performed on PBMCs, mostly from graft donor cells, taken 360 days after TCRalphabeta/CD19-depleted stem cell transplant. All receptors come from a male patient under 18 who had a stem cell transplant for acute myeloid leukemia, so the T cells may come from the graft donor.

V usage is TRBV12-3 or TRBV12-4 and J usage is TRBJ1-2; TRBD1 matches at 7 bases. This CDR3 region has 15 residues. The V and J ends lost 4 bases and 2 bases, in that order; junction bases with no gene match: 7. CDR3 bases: TGTGCCAGCAGTTCTCCGGGACAGCAGAACTATGGCTACACCTTC. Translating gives CASSSPGQQNYGYTF.

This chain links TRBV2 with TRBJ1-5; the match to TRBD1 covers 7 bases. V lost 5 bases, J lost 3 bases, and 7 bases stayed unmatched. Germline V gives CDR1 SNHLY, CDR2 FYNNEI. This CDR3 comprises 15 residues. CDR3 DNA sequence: TGTGCCAGCAGTCACAGGGGTGAGACCAATCAGCCCCAGCATTTT. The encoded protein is CASSHRGETNQPQHF.

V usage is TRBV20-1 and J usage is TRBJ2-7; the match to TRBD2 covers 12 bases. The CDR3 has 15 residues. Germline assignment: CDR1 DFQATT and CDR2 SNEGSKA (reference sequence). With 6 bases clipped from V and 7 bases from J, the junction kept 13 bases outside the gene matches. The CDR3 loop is CSARGRTSGKREQYF. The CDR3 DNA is TGCAGTGCCAGGGGGCGGACTAGCGGGAAGAGGGAGCAGTACTTC.

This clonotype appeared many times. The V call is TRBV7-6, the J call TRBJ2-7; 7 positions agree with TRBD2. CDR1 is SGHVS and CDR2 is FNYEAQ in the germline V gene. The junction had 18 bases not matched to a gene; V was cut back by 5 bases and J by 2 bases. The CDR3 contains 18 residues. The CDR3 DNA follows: TGTGCCAGCAGCGAAGGGGTAGCGGGCGGATTATTAACCTACGAGCAGTACTTC. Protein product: CASSEGVAGGLLTYEQYF.

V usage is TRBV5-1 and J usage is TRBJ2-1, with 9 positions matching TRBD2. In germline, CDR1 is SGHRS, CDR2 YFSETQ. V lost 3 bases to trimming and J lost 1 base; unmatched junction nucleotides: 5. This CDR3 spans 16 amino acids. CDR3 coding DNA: TGCGCCAGCAGCTCCGGGACTAGCCCTTCCTACAATGAGCAGTTCTTC. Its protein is CASSSGTSPSYNEQFF.

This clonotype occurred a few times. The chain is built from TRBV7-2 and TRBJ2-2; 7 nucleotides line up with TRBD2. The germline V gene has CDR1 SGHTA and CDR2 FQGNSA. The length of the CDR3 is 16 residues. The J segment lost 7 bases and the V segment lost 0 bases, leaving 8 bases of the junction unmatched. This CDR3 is CASSLAGLGVVGELFF. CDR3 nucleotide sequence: TGTGCCAGCAGCTTAGCAGGACTAGGGGTTGTCGGGGAGCTGTTTTTT.

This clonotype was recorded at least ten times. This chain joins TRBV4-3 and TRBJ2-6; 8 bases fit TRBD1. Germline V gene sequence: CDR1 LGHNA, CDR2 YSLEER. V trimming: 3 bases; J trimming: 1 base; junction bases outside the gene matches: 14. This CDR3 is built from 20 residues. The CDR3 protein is CASSQGGRDRLLSGANVLTF. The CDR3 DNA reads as TGCGCCAGCAGCCAGGGTGGAAGGGACAGGTTGTTATCTGGGGCCAACGTCCTGACTTTC.

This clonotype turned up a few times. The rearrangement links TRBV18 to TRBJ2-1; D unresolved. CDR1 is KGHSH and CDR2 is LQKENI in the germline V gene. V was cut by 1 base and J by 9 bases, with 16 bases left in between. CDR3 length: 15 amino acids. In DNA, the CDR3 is TGTGCCAGCTCACCACAGGAGACACTGCGTGCTGAGCAGTTCTTC. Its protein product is CASSPQETLRAEQFF.

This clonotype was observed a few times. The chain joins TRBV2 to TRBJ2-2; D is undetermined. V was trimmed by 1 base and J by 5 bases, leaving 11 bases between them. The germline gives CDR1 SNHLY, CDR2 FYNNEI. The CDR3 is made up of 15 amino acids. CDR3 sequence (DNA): TGTGCCAGCAGTGAAGTGTTCTTTGAGACCGGGGAGCTGTTTTTT. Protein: CASSEVFFETGELFF. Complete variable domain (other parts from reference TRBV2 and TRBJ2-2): EPEVTQTPSHQVTQMGQEVILRCVPISNHLYFYWYRQILGQKVEFLVSFYNNEISEKSEIFDDQFSVERPDGSNFTLKIRSTKLEDSAMYFCASSEVFFETGELFFGEGSRLTVL.

The CDR3 reads CSVTGTGGTGELFF. The CDR3 nucleotides read TGCAGCGTAACCGGGACAGGGGGCACCGGGGAGCTGTTTTTT. The J gene is TRBJ2-2, the V gene TRBV29-1; 11 nucleotides align to TRBD1. V lost 6 bases, J lost 4 bases, and 4 bases stayed unmatched. Per germline, CDR1 SQVTM and CDR2 ANQGSEA. The CDR3 totals 14 residues.